This T cell receptor (beta chain) is drawn from a study of shared clonotypes between healthy human individuals. V lost 4 bases and J lost 3, with 22 bases in between. This CDR3 is 17 amino acids long. Germline CDR1 SGDLS, CDR2 YYNGEE. Clones were read by immunoSEQ multiplex PCR, and TCRdb kept only the in-frame ones, dropping some. In the table there are roughly 810,000 clones, about 97% of which are singletons. CD8 cells classed as naive were CD45RO-negative and positively selected for CCR7, excluding terminally differentiated effector memory CD45RA+ cells. The sequence derives from a man under 40 in good health. The material sequenced was naive CD8+ T cells sorted from blood. The chain joins TRBV9 to TRBJ1-2, with a weak D call TRBD1 (5 bases). The CDR3 protein is CASSPRGVPLGDYGYTF. CDR3 coding DNA: TGTGCCAGCAGCCCCCGGGGGGTTCCCCTCGGAGACTATGGCTACACCTTC.